Listed below are T cell receptor beta chains from one sample, sequenced in a study of blood T cells in healthy people across ages. TCRdb called the 5' RACE reads again in MiXCR, with one record for every CDR3 protein. Among 1.5 million to 2 million distinct CDR3 sequences listed, about 30% were seen once. Material: blood. These receptors all come from a woman in her twenties or thirties in good health. The CDR3 runs from the conserved cysteine through the conserved F or W. The D gene is left open where the match is weak. Clone size is shown for a subset of rows, as once, few, many or a class of expanded clone.

.	TRBV5-1	TRBJ2-2	.	CASSLEKNTGELFF	TGCGCCAGCAGCTTGGAAAAAAACACCGGGGAGCTGTTTTTT
.	TRBV4-1	TRBJ2-3	.	CASSRDPGLANTDTQYF	TGCGCCAGCAGCCGAGATCCCGGGCTAGCCAACACAGATACGCAGTATTTT
TRBD1	TRBV10-3	TRBJ2-7	few	CAISEDRGGYEQYF	TGTGCCATCAGTGAGGACAGGGGAGGCTACGAGCAGTACTTC
.	TRBV5-1	TRBJ2-7	.	CASSLRASDTYEQYF	TGCGCCAGCAGCCTTCGAGCGAGCGATACCTACGAGCAGTACTTC
TRBD1	TRBV15	TRBJ1-2	.	CATGNGTGPYGYTF	TGTGCCACCGGGAACGGGACAGGGCCATACGGCTACACCTTC
.	TRBV25-1	TRBJ1-1	.	CASRGRGDTEAFF	TGTGCCAGCAGGGGCAGAGGGGACACTGAAGCTTTCTTT
.	TRBV14	TRBJ1-1	.	CASSQDHGLNTEAFF	TGTGCCAGCAGCCAAGATCACGGGTTGAACACTGAAGCTTTCTTT
TRBD1	TRBV10-3	TRBJ1-2	.	CAISESGQGDKGYTF	TGTGCCATCAGTGAGTCGGGACAGGGTGACAAGGGCTACACCTTC
TRBD1	TRBV12-3/TRBV12-4	TRBJ2-1	many	CASSSHRGSYNEQFF	TGTGCCAGCAGTTCCCACAGGGGCTCCTACAATGAGCAGTTCTTC
TRBD1	TRBV20-1	TRBJ2-5	.	CSARTGTGLSGETQYF	TGCAGTGCTAGGACCGGGACAGGGCTTTCGGGAGAGACCCAGTACTTC
.	TRBV5-1	TRBJ2-2	once	CASSYDLSPGELFF	TGCGCCAGCAGCTACGACCTGTCCCCCGGGGAGCTGTTTTTT
.	TRBV15	TRBJ2-1	.	CATSRDHAGPEQFF	TGTGCCACCAGCAGAGATCATGCGGGGCCCGAGCAGTTCTTC
.	TRBV7-9	TRBJ2-1	many	CASSWGWNEQFF	TGTGCCAGCAGCTGGGGTTGGAATGAGCAGTTCTTC
TRBD2	TRBV5-1	TRBJ2-5	many	CASSLVPAGGQETQYF	TGCGCCAGCAGCTTGGTCCCAGCGGGGGGACAAGAGACCCAGTACTTC
TRBD2	TRBV6-5	TRBJ2-7	.	CASSYWRSGGLNEQYF	TGTGCCAGCAGTTACTGGAGAAGCGGGGGCCTAAATGAGCAGTACTTC
.	TRBV12-3/TRBV12-4	TRBJ2-4	many	CASSLGGHGEYF	TGTGCCAGCAGTTTAGGGGGACACGGGGAGTACTTC
TRBD2	TRBV20-1	TRBJ2-5	.	CSATPSGKETQYF	TGCAGTGCTACGCCTAGCGGGAAAGAGACCCAGTACTTC
.	TRBV20-1	TRBJ1-1	few	CSARVPGAYTEAFF	TGCAGTGCTAGAGTTCCGGGGGCGTACACTGAAGCTTTCTTT
.	TRBV2	TRBJ1-2	.	CASSAAVNYGYTF	TGTGCCAGCAGTGCTGCAGTTAACTATGGCTACACCTTC
TRBD1	TRBV29-1	TRBJ2-2	.	CSVEDPDRRSNTGELFF	TGCAGCGTTGAAGATCCGGACAGGAGATCGAACACCGGGGAGCTGTTTTTT
.	TRBV28	TRBJ2-7	many	CASSLQFRTTYEQYF	TGTGCCAGCAGTTTACAATTTAGGACGACCTACGAGCAGTACTTC
.	TRBV23-1	TRBJ2-4	few	CASSQSDGSKNIQYF	TGCGCCAGCAGTCAAAGTGACGGATCCAAAAACATTCAGTACTTC
.	TRBV6-5	TRBJ2-7	many	CASSADISYEQYF	TGTGCCAGCAGCGCAGATATTTCCTACGAGCAGTACTTC
.	TRBV2	TRBJ2-5	.	CASSEGVLATETQYF	TGTGCCAGCAGTGAAGGGGTCCTAGCGACGGAGACCCAGTACTTC
.	TRBV20-1	TRBJ2-7	many	CSASNNRNDEQYF	TGCAGTGCTAGCAACAACAGGAACGACGAGCAGTACTTC
TRBD2	TRBV7-2	TRBJ2-1	.	CASSPWTSLDNEQFF	TGTGCCAGCAGCCCCTGGACTAGCCTCGACAATGAGCAGTTCTTC
TRBD1	TRBV20-1	TRBJ2-7	.	CSADRGSSYEQYF	TGCAGTGCTGACAGGGGATCCTCCTACGAGCAGTACTTC
.	TRBV29-1	TRBJ2-7	many	CSVRQDAYEKYF	TGCAGCGTTAGACAGGATGCCTACGAGAAGTACTTC
.	TRBV6-6	TRBJ2-1	few	CASSRGALRNEQFF	TGTGCCAGCAGCCGGGGGGCTCTCCGAAATGAGCAGTTCTTC
.	TRBV10-3	TRBJ2-7	many	CAISELASAYEQYF	TGTGCCATCAGTGAGCTAGCGAGTGCCTACGAGCAGTACTTC
TRBD2	TRBV20-1	TRBJ2-7	.	CSAYVSGLDFSYEQYF	TGCAGTGCCTACGTGAGCGGACTAGATTTCTCCTACGAGCAGTACTTC
.	TRBV6-2/TRBV6-3	TRBJ2-7	.	CASSSLPATEGLEQYF	TGTGCCAGCAGCTCCCTTCCAGCTACCGAGGGGCTCGAGCAGTACTTC